What follows is one TCR beta chain and its context. Its antigen remains undetermined. Per-nucleotide qualities are absent, and no much larger clonotype sits a single base away. The sample originates from a study of a mutant IDH1 vaccine in newly diagnosed glioma (dated by TCRdb to the early 2020s). With respect to the entire study: The approximately 32 treated patients were approximately 60% male and around 40% female, with a mean age of approximately 40 years. Before enrollment, patients had received standard therapy of radiotherapy alone, temozolomide alone, or radiochemotherapy with temozolomide; most received the combination. Peripheral blood samples were drawn at six visits, namely V03 (baseline), V05, V07, V10, V12 and V13. For exploratory analyses, some 24 treated patients had longitudinal TCRB deep sequencing done wherever samples were available.

The time point label for this specimen denotes: baseline, week 1 (first vaccination visit). The treatment or condition label for this specimen denotes: pre-vaccination baseline after standard-of-care therapy. Donors had newly diagnosed WHO grade 3 or 4 IDH1-mutant astrocytomas with loss of nuclear ATRX. The samples were drawn from NOA16, a multicentre, single-arm, open-label phase I trial in Germany that tested a mutant IDH1 peptide vaccine in humans for the first time. For immunogenicity testing, the blood drawn at visit V03 was used as the baseline sample. Genomic DNA for TCRB sequencing was extracted from EDTA blood using the DNeasy Blood and Tissue Kit. The library came from the immunoSEQ multiplex PCR assay. The hsTCRB Kit was used according to the manufacturer's protocol to amplify rearranged TCR beta chain sequences. An Illumina MiSeq was used to sequence the TCRB libraries. The study's own analysis went as follows. The proprietary platform of the kit vendor was used for demultiplexing, trimming and gene mapping. TCRdb's version of the immuneACCESS table is confined to in-frame rearrangements and falls short of the full clone set. An unresolved V gene accounts for under half of the shortfall where checked; the remainder is of unknown origin. That table gives V, J and clone size, and the DNA gave D and trimming. The sample profile shows 68,000 or so clones; approximately 85% of them were found once. The ten largest clones take up around 8.4% of the sample.

General conclusions and limits of the study: Across multiple MHC alleles, vaccine-induced immune responses were seen in more than 80% of patients. Availability determined which PBMC samples were chosen for TCRB deep sequencing. The authors noted that analyses of patient blood samples could not be reproduced because of sample limitations. Pseudoprogression appeared unrelated to alterations in the top peripheral T cell clonotypes detected by TCRB sequencing.

CDR1 and CDR2 are read off the germline V gene as SQVTM and ANQGSEA. Inclusive of the bounding cysteine and phenylalanine, the CDR3 is 13 residues long. Only CDR3 DNA is held: 39 bases, read in frame from base 1. Trimming at the junction amounts to 2 bases on V and 3 bases on J, and the germline ends lie 10 bases apart. Sample: PBMCs, taken from a glioma patient treated with radiotherapy, temozolomide or both. Rearrangement joined TRBV29-1 to TRBJ1-1, and the D gene may be TRBD1, 6 bases matching. The source of this sequence is a man aged 45 to 65 with glioma. Read as DNA, the sequence is TGCAGCGTTGAATACAGGGTCGACACTGAAGCTTTCTTT. Translation gives CSVEYRVDTEAFF.